This entry lists 25 T cell receptor beta chains sequenced from one sample in a study of Ad26.COV2.S vaccination and SARS-CoV-2 variants. The treatment denotes: 15 to 20 received Ad26.COV2.S at low or high dose, single or two shots; about 5 received placebo; per-sample allocation not given. Sampling happened 63 days after the first vaccine or placebo injection. Assay used: immunoSEQ multiplex PCR; TCRdb lists only in-frame clones, some missing. The table records some 300,000 clones, about 86% of them present only once. The sample here was peripheral blood, taken in a trial of Ad26.COV2.S vaccine versus placebo. These receptors were collected from a person aged 18-60 years who received the Ad26.COV2.S COVID-19 vaccine or a placebo.

The chain joins TRBV3-1 (or the pseudogene TRBV3-2) to TRBJ2-1; TRBD1 is a possible D gene (6 bases). The V gene lost 6 bases and the J gene lost 9 bases, with 9 bases spanning the gap. The CDR3 has 11 residues. Per germline, CDR1 LGHDT and CDR2 YNNKEL (reference sequence). This CDR3 reads CASRQGGEQFF. As DNA, the CDR3 is TGTGCCAGCAGACAGGGCGGTGAGCAGTTCTTC.

The gene calls are TRBV6-6 and TRBJ1-6; D is unclear. The germline CDR1 and CDR2 sequences are MNHNY and SVGAGI (reference sequence). The CDR3 covers 16 residues. Trimming took off 5 bases at V and 0 bases at J, with 11 bases between the two ends. CDR3: CASSRGFSSYNSPLHF. CDR3 nucleotide sequence: TGTGCCAGCAGTCGAGGCTTTAGCTCCTATAATTCACCCCTCCACTTT.

The CDR3 DNA follows: TGTGCCAGCAGCTTTTCCCGGGACAGGGCGTTGGTGGGGGCCAACGTCCTGACTTTC. Protein product: CASSFSRDRALVGANVLTF. The chain recombines TRBV5-6 with TRBJ2-6, with TRBD1 identical over 9 bases. V shed 2 bases, J shed 4 bases, and the junction held 13 bases outside the gene matches. Germline loops: CDR1 SGHDT, CDR2 YYEEEE. This CDR3 region has 19 residues.

V is TRBV7-2 and J is TRBJ2-6; the D is unclear. Germline lookup yields CDR1 SGHTA and CDR2 FQGNSA. The CDR3 has 18 amino acids. The germline V and J ends were trimmed by 2 bases and 2 bases, with 16 bases remaining between them. The DNA for the CDR3 is TGTGCCAGCAGCTTACGGGCAGACGACCTGACTGGGGCCAACGTCCTGACTTTC. Amino acids: CASSLRADDLTGANVLTF. The whole variable domain, remainder taken from reference TRBV7-2 and TRBJ2-6, is GAGVSQSPSNKVTEKGKDVELRCDPISGHTALYWYRQSLGQGLEFLIYFQGNSAPDKSGLPSDRFSAERTGGSVSTLTIQRTQQEDSAVYLCASSLRADDLTGANVLTFGAGSRLTVL.

This chain links TRBV6-5 with TRBJ1-2; unclear D gene. The V and J ends lost 4 bases and 6 bases respectively, with 18 bases between them. CDR1 is MNHEY, CDR2 SVGAGI, per germline. CDR3 size: 15 residues. The chain's CDR3 is CASSSGSSSTNGYTF. Here the CDR3 DNA reads TGTGCCAGCAGTTCCGGGTCCTCGTCAACTAATGGCTACACCTTC.

This chain joins TRBV5-4 and TRBJ1-3; a weak D match, TRBD1 (6 bases). CDR1 is SGHNT, CDR2 YYREEE, per germline (reference sequence). The CDR3 length is 16 residues. The V gene lost 0 bases and the J gene lost 2 bases, with 12 bases spanning the gap. The CDR3 DNA follows: TGTGCCAGCAGCTTGGAACAGGGATTAACTGGAAACACCATATATTTT. Its protein is CASSLEQGLTGNTIYF.

This chain connects TRBV7-9 to TRBJ2-3, with 8 bases matching TRBD1. The trim removed 3 bases at V and 2 bases at J, leaving 4 bases unmatched. This CDR3 is 15 amino acids long. Germline assignment: CDR1 SEHNR and CDR2 FQNEAQ (reference sequence). CDR3 nucleotides: TGTGCCAGCAGCTTTCAGGGGGCAAACACAGATACGCAGTATTTT. Amino acid sequence: CASSFQGANTDTQYF.

V gene TRBV28 combines with J gene TRBJ1-1; 7 bases are a match to TRBD1. The germline V gene encodes CDR1 MDHEN and CDR2 SYDVKM. The CDR3 length is 14 residues. Germline trimming cut 6 bases from V and 7 bases from J; bases unmatched to any gene: 11. The CDR3 region has the DNA TGTGCCAGCAGCCAACACGTGGGGACAGTTGAAGCTTTCTTT. Translated, it gives CASSQHVGTVEAFF.

The genes are TRBV2 and TRBJ1-6; weak D call: TRBD1 (5 bases). V was clipped by 1 base and J by 9 bases, with 10 bases between them. There are 14 residues in the CDR3. The V gene's germline CDR1 is SNHLY and CDR2 FYNNEI. The CDR3, as DNA: TGTGCCAGCAGTGAAGAGACCGGGGGTTCACCCCTCCACTTT. The encoded protein is CASSEETGGSPLHF.

V usage is TRBV2 and J usage is TRBJ1-2; 7 bases match TRBD1. This CDR3 region has 12 residues. V lost 10 bases, J lost 4 bases, and 6 bases stayed unmatched. Germline CDR1 SNHLY, CDR2 FYNNEI. The chain's CDR3 is CATRQGSYGYTF. DNA for the CDR3: TGTGCCACCCGACAGGGCTCCTATGGCTACACCTTC.

This chain connects TRBV4-2 to TRBJ2-7; D possibly corresponds to TRBD1 (7 bases). V lost 4 bases and J 0 bases, leaving 16 bases between the germline ends. This CDR3 is 16 amino acids long. Germline loops: CDR1 LGHNA, CDR2 YNFKEQ. The CDR3 sequence is CASSLRRDSGSYEQYF. Written as DNA, the CDR3 is TGTGCCAGCAGCCTCCGGCGGGACAGCGGCTCCTACGAGCAGTACTTC.

This chain connects TRBV7-9 to TRBJ1-1; a weak D match, TRBD1 (5 bases). V lost 4 bases and J lost 6, with 12 bases in between. This CDR3 spans 13 amino acids. CDR1 is SEHNR and CDR2 is FQNEAQ in the germline V gene (reference sequence). The CDR3 spells CASSSPGRAEAFF. The CDR3 coding sequence is TGTGCCAGCAGCTCCCCCGGCAGGGCTGAAGCTTTCTTT.

The CDR3 loop reads CASSPTRNSPLHF. CDR3 DNA: TGTGCCAGCTCACCAACACGGAATTCACCCCTCCACTTT. This chain uses TRBV18 with TRBJ1-6, with D unclear. CDR1 is KGHSH and CDR2 is LQKENI in the germline V gene. CDR3 length: 13 residues. Trimming removed 2 bases at V and 7 bases at J, with 6 bases between. The whole variable domain, filled in from reference TRBV18 and TRBJ1-6, reads NAGVMQNPRHLVRRRGQEARLRCSPMKGHSHVYWYRQLPEEGLKFMVYLQKENIIDESGMPKERFSAEFPKEGPSILRIQQVVRGDSAAYFCASSPTRNSPLHFGNGTRLTVT.

The chain links TRBV11-3 to TRBJ2-1, with 12 bases identical to TRBD2. This CDR3 contains 15 residues. With 4 bases clipped from V and 5 bases from J, the junction kept 3 bases outside the gene matches. Germline V gene data show CDR1 as SGHNT and CDR2 as YENEEA. The CDR3 loop is CASSSRLAGDNEQFF. As DNA, the CDR3 is TGTGCCAGCAGCTCGAGACTAGCGGGGGACAATGAGCAGTTCTTC.

The chain has TRBV6-2 or TRBV6-3 and TRBJ2-2; 12 bases match TRBD2. CDR1 and CDR2 from the germline V gene are MNHEY and SVGEGT. The V segment lost 4 bases and the J segment 0 bases; nucleotides outside the gene matches: 9. The CDR3 is made up of 19 amino acids. In DNA form, the CDR3 reads TGTGCCAGCAGTTTAGGACTAGCGGGGAGACCTTCGAACACCGGGGAGCTGTTTTTT. Translating gives CASSLGLAGRPSNTGELFF.

The rearrangement uses TRBV20-1 and TRBJ1-2; 7 bases are shared with TRBD1. The CDR3 length is 12 residues. Trimming cost V 6 bases and J 8 bases; bases outside gene matches: 9. Germline loops: CDR1 DFQATT, CDR2 SNEGSKA (reference sequence). In DNA form, the CDR3 reads TGCAGTGCCAGTGCAACAGGGGAGGGCTACACCTTC. It is translated as CSASATGEGYTF.

This clone has a single count. The V gene is TRBV28, the J gene TRBJ2-1; 7 bases line up with TRBD2. After removal of 5 bases from V and 3 bases from J, the junction contained 7 bases not matched to a gene. CDR3 length: 15 residues. Germline V gene sequence: CDR1 MDHEN, CDR2 SYDVKM. CDR3 in DNA: TGTGCCAGCAGTATGGACGGGGACTACTACAATGAGCAGTTCTTC. Its protein product is CASSMDGDYYNEQFF.

The J gene is TRBJ1-1, the V gene TRBV5-6; D call uncertain. The V gene's germline CDR1 is SGHDT and CDR2 YYEEEE. This CDR3 has 12 amino acids. V was clipped by 5 bases and J by 10 bases, with 15 bases between them. The CDR3 nucleotides are TGTGCCAGCAGTCTTGACCGGTTGGGAGCTTTCTTT. Translated: CASSLDRLGAFF.

The V call is TRBV6-6, the J call TRBJ1-2, with TRBD1 identical over 10 bases. The germline V gene has CDR1 MNHNY and CDR2 SVGAGI (reference sequence). The junction had 10 bases not matched to a gene; V was cut back by 2 bases and J by 7 bases. CDR3 length equals 16 residues. CDR3 amino acids: CASSYREGWTGGGYTF. DNA of the CDR3: TGTGCCAGCAGTTACCGGGAAGGGTGGACAGGGGGTGGCTACACCTTC.

The genes are TRBV6-2 or TRBV6-3 and TRBJ2-7; 8 positions agree with TRBD1. CDR3 length equals 14 residues. Trimming took 2 bases from V and 3 from J; bases not matched to a gene: 3. Germline values: CDR1 MNHEY, CDR2 SVGEGT. As DNA, the CDR3 is TGTGCCAGCAGTTACCTTGACAGGGGCTACGAGCAGTACTTC. Protein product: CASSYLDRGYEQYF.

The rearrangement links TRBV12-3 or TRBV12-4 to TRBJ1-1; D gene ambiguous. The CDR3 loop spans 13 amino acids. V lost 3 bases and J lost 4, with 9 bases in between. Written as DNA, the CDR3 is TGTGCCAGCAGTTTTGACCCTGGCACTGAAGCTTTCTTT. Its translation is CASSFDPGTEAFF.

The J gene is TRBJ2-1, the V gene TRBV30; the match to TRBD2 covers 7 bases. The CDR3 is 14 residues long. Germline lookup yields CDR1 GTSNPN and CDR2 SVGIG (reference sequence). V dropped 3 bases and J dropped 2; count of bases not matched to a gene: 4. CDR3 DNA: TGTGCCTGGAGACCGACTAGCCCCTACAATGAGCAGTTCTTC. Encoded protein: CAWRPTSPYNEQFF. Complete variable domain (other parts from reference TRBV30 and TRBJ2-1): SQTIHQWPATLVQPVGSPLSLECTVEGTSNPNLYWYRQAAGRGLQLLFYSVGIGQISSEVPQNLSASRPQDRQFILSSKKLLLSDSGFYLCAWRPTSPYNEQFFGPGTRLTVL.

The V and J genes are TRBV7-2 and TRBJ2-3, with no clear D. V lost 1 base and J lost 7, with 6 bases in between. The germline V gene encodes CDR1 SGHTA and CDR2 FQGNSA. The CDR3 has 12 amino acids. In DNA form, the CDR3 reads TGTGCCAGCAGCTTAGAGGTCCATACGCAGTATTTT. Protein product: CASSLEVHTQYF.

V and J are TRBV7-8 and TRBJ1-6; no firm D call. The V gene's germline CDR1 is SGHVS and CDR2 FQNEAQ. The CDR3 spans 17 residues. Deletions cut 0 bases from V and 2 bases from J, with 11 bases between. This chain's CDR3 is CASSLARIGTYNSPLHF. The CDR3 DNA is TGTGCCAGCAGCTTAGCGCGGATAGGCACCTATAATTCACCCCTCCACTTT.

This clone was picked up a small number of times. The chain uses TRBV3-1 (or the pseudogene TRBV3-2) and TRBJ1-1, with D unclear. Trimming took 3 bases from V and 7 from J, leaving 9 bases between them. There are 12 residues in the CDR3. Germline V gene sequence: CDR1 LGHDT, CDR2 YNNKEL (reference sequence). The chain's CDR3 is CASSHSPSEAFF. CDR3 DNA: TGTGCCAGCAGCCACTCCCCAAGTGAAGCTTTCTTT.